The next 17 T cell receptor beta chains were all read from a single sample in a study of blood T cell repertoires in COVID-19. Sequencing was performed with immunoSEQ multiplex PCR; in TCRdb, only in-frame clones are kept and a portion is missing. The data show around 430,000 clones, roughly 89% seen once. Sequences were obtained from PBMCs or T cells enriched from blood (not recorded which). The receptors shown here come from a woman in her 50s who had recovered from COVID-19.

The chain employs TRBV9 and TRBJ1-4; 7 bases are shared with TRBD1. V trimming: 3 bases; J trimming: 7 bases; junction bases outside the gene matches: 9. CDR1 and CDR2 (germline): SGDLS, YYNGEE. There are 15 residues in the CDR3. The CDR3 DNA reads TGTGCCAGCAGCGCCCGACAGGGCAACTTTGAAAAACTGTTTTTT. It specifies CASSARQGNFEKLFF. The full variable domain, rest sourced from reference TRBV9 and TRBJ1-4, is DSGVTQTPKHLITATGQRVTLRCSPRSGDLSVYWYQQSLDQGLQFLIQYYNGEERAKGNILERFSAQQFPDLHSELNLSSLELGDSALYFCASSARQGNFEKLFFGSGTQLSVL.

The genes are TRBV6-5 and TRBJ2-7; TRBD1 might be the D (5 bases). Looked up from germline, CDR1 is MNHEY and CDR2 is SVGAGI. V was trimmed by 6 bases and J by 5 bases, leaving 14 bases between them. This CDR3 has 13 residues. The CDR3: CASRSIRVHEQYF. CDR3 nucleotides: TGTGCCAGCAGAAGTATCAGGGTTCACGAGCAGTACTTC.

V usage is TRBV6-2 or TRBV6-3 and J usage is TRBJ2-3; D not resolved. V dropped 2 bases and J dropped 6 bases, with 12 bases sitting between them. CDR1 and CDR2 (germline): MNHEY, SVGEGT. The CDR3 runs 14 residues. The CDR3 region is CASSYLGRVDTQYF. CDR3 nucleotides: TGTGCCAGCAGTTACCTTGGCCGGGTGGATACGCAGTATTTT.

This clone was recorded only once. Here the CDR3 omits its conserved ending phenylalanine or tryptophan, so a read error is the likely source. The DNA is omitted, as the CDR3 cannot be located on it reliably, and the CDR3 follows TCRdb's listing. V is TRBV18 and J is TRBJ1-2; TRBD1 reflects the table's D call only, with no check against the DNA. Germline CDR1 and CDR2: KGHSH and LQKENI. The CDR3 adds up to 13 amino acids, both ends counted. The CDR3 loop reads CASSPRTGATKSL.

The rearrangement links TRBV19 to TRBJ1-2; 9 nucleotides align to TRBD1. V trimming: 10 bases; J trimming: 1 base; junction bases outside the gene matches: 10. Germline assignment: CDR1 LNHDA and CDR2 SQIVND (reference sequence). The CDR3 is 15 amino acids. Here the CDR3 DNA reads TGTGCCACTGAGACCGGGACAGGGCTTAACTATGGCTACACCTTC. Amino acids: CATETGTGLNYGYTF.

The V and J genes are TRBV4-3 and TRBJ2-3; TRBD1 might be the D (5 bases). Deletions cut 1 base from V and 4 bases from J, with 15 bases between. This CDR3 contains 16 residues. The germline gives CDR1 LGHNA, CDR2 YSLEER. The CDR3 protein is CASSQGVPGRADTQYF. The CDR3 nucleotides are TGCGCCAGCAGCCAAGGGGTACCCGGCAGGGCAGATACGCAGTATTTT.

This chain uses TRBV9 with TRBJ1-2, with 12 positions matching TRBD1. Germline CDR1 and CDR2: SGDLS and YYNGEE. V lost 3 bases to trimming and J lost 6 bases; unmatched junction nucleotides: 3. This CDR3 contains 14 residues. CDR3 nucleotide sequence: TGTGCCAGCAGCGGGGGACAGGGGGCGCATGGCTACACCTTC. This translates into CASSGGQGAHGYTF.

The chain links TRBV11-2 to TRBJ1-2; weak D call: TRBD1 (5 bases). The CDR3 has 13 residues. Germline CDR1 and CDR2: SGHAT and FQNNGV. V was trimmed by 1 base and J by 4 bases, leaving 7 bases between them. The CDR3 sequence is CASSLAGVYGYTF. The CDR3 nucleotides read TGTGCCAGCAGCTTAGCGGGGGTCTATGGCTACACCTTC.

The chain recombines TRBV12-3 or TRBV12-4 with TRBJ1-2; 8 positions match TRBD1. The V gene end was trimmed by 6 bases and the J gene end by 11 bases; junction bases not matched to a gene: 5. The CDR3 runs to 11 residues. The CDR3: CASSPGGEYTF. CDR3 DNA: TGTGCCAGCAGCCCAGGGGGCGAGTACACCTTC.

The CDR3 reads CASSPVYTNGYTF. The CDR3 bases are TGTGCCAGCAGCCCCGTTTACACAAACGGCTACACCTTC. The gene calls are TRBV7-9 and TRBJ1-2; D is ambiguous. The CDR3 sequence is 13 residues long. Trimming took off 5 bases at V and 8 bases at J, with 15 bases between the two ends. CDR1 is SEHNR and CDR2 is FQNEAQ in the germline V gene (reference sequence).

There are a few counts of this clone. This chain connects TRBV6-1 to TRBJ1-6; 9 nucleotides agree with TRBD1. The J segment lost 8 bases and the V segment lost 4 bases, leaving 6 bases of the junction unmatched. Germline-derived CDR1 and CDR2 are MNHNS and SASEGT. The CDR3 runs to 15 residues. The CDR3 DNA reads TGTGCCAGCAGTGGTCCGGGACAGGGTGATTCACCCCTCCACTTT. Translation gives CASSGPGQGDSPLHF.

The chain is built from TRBV19 and TRBJ2-7; the D gene is possibly TRBD1 (6 bases). The ends were cut back, 1 base at V and 4 bases at J, with 14 bases in the middle. Per germline, CDR1 LNHDA and CDR2 SQIVND (reference sequence). The CDR3 extends over 15 amino acids. CDR3 DNA sequence: TGTGCCAGTAGTATAGGCGACAGGCCCGGGTACGAGCAGTACTTC. As protein: CASSIGDRPGYEQYF. The entire variable domain, with the rest obtained from reference TRBV19 and TRBJ2-7, is as follows: DGGITQSPKYLFRKEGQNVTLSCEQNLNHDAMYWYRQDPGQGLRLIYYSQIVNDFQKGDIAEGYSVSREKKESFPLTVTSAQKNPTAFYLCASSIGDRPGYEQYFGPGTRLTVT.

The chain joins TRBV9 to TRBJ2-7; D is perhaps TRBD1 (6 bases). V was trimmed by 1 base and J by 6 bases, leaving 14 bases between them. CDR3 length: 14 amino acids. Germline CDR1 is SGDLS and CDR2 is YYNGEE. CDR3 nucleotide sequence: TGTGCCAGCAGCGTAAATGGGGGCCTGGGCGAGCAGTACTTC. Translation: CASSVNGGLGEQYF.

In this sample, this clone turned up once. The V gene is TRBV5-6, the J gene TRBJ1-1; D call uncertain. In germline, CDR1 is SGHDT, CDR2 YYEEEE. This CDR3 comprises 15 residues. V shed 0 bases and J shed 3 bases, with 12 bases lying between them. In DNA, the CDR3 is TGTGCCAGCAGCTTGGCGGTGAACAGATACACTGAAGCTTTCTTT. It encodes CASSLAVNRYTEAFF.

This rearrangement joins TRBV7-2 to TRBJ2-7; D remains ambiguous. The CDR3 extends over 16 amino acids. Looked up from germline, CDR1 is SGHTA and CDR2 is FQGNSA. V was trimmed by 5 bases and J by 3 bases, leaving 20 bases between them. The CDR3 DNA reads as TGTGCCAGCAGCGCCACCTGGCAGGCGATAGTCTACGAGCAGTACTTC. Translated, it gives CASSATWQAIVYEQYF.

CDR3 region: CASSLHSGGGDTQYF. The CDR3 DNA is TGTGCCAGCAGCCTTCATTCAGGGGGCGGTGATACGCAGTATTTT. This chain joins TRBV5-8 and TRBJ2-3; TRBD1 matches 8 bases. From germline, CDR1 is SGHTS and CDR2 YDEGEE. The V and J ends lost 4 bases and 6 bases, in that order; junction bases with no gene match: 10. The CDR3 has 15 amino acids.

The V call is TRBV13, the J call TRBJ2-3, with TRBD1 identical over 7 bases. The ends lost 0 bases at V and 7 bases at J; junction bases unmatched: 19. The CDR3 is made up of 19 amino acids. Per the germline V gene, CDR1 is PRHDT and CDR2 is FYEKMQ (reference sequence). The CDR3 protein is CASSLGWGGEGALGYTQYF. The CDR3 DNA reads as TGTGCCAGCAGCTTAGGATGGGGTGGTGAGGGGGCCCTTGGATATACGCAGTATTTT.